Listed below are T cell receptor beta chains from one sample, sequenced in a study of blood T cell repertoires in COVID-19. TCRdb's copy holds only in-frame clones and misses some; the assay was immunoSEQ multiplex PCR. The repertoire includes 200,000 to 250,000 clones, 75% to 90% of them detected once, and around 8% sits in the top ten. Sequencing was done on a sample of peripheral blood. Receptor source: a woman older than 75 with COVID-19, enrolled during active disease. Each CDR3 is given with its conserved first and last residue. Fields, in order: D gene, J gene, V gene, clone size, CDR3 protein, CDR3 DNA. D genes are given only for firm matches. Clone size is given for some rows only: seen once, a few or many times, or a class if the clone is expanded.

d_gene: .; j_gene: TRBJ1-5; v_gene: TRBV19; abundance: .; CDR3aa: CASRRTDSTSNQPQHF; CDR3nt: TGTGCCAGTAGAAGAACAGACAGCACCTCCAATCAGCCCCAGCATTTT
d_gene: .; j_gene: TRBJ1-5; v_gene: TRBV19; abundance: .; CDR3aa: CASSPGAPGSQPQHF; CDR3nt: TGTGCCAGTAGCCCTGGGGCCCCTGGTAGTCAGCCCCAGCATTTT
d_gene: TRBD1; j_gene: TRBJ1-2; v_gene: TRBV15; abundance: .; CDR3aa: CATRQGADGYTF; CDR3nt: TGTGCCACCAGGCAGGGGGCAGATGGCTACACCTTC
d_gene: .; j_gene: TRBJ1-1; v_gene: TRBV11-2; abundance: .; CDR3aa: CASSLEQQTMNTEAFF; CDR3nt: TGTGCCAGCAGCCTCGAACAACAGACGATGAACACTGAAGCTTTCTTT
d_gene: .; j_gene: TRBJ2-1; v_gene: TRBV5-1; abundance: .; CDR3aa: CASSLAREQFF; CDR3nt: TGCGCCAGCAGCTTGGCCCGTGAGCAGTTCTTC
d_gene: .; j_gene: TRBJ1-2; v_gene: TRBV4-2; abundance: .; CDR3aa: CASSQSDRDIWSYTF; CDR3nt: TGTGCCAGCAGCCAATCCGACCGGGACATATGGAGCTACACCTTC
d_gene: TRBD1; j_gene: TRBJ1-6; v_gene: TRBV11-2; abundance: .; CDR3aa: CASERDRVGPLHF; CDR3nt: TGTGCCAGCGAACGAGACAGGGTCGGACCCCTCCACTTT
d_gene: TRBD2; j_gene: TRBJ2-1; v_gene: TRBV3-1/TRBV3-2; abundance: .; CDR3aa: CASSHAAFSGGARPRNEQFF; CDR3nt: TGTGCCAGCAGCCACGCTGCCTTTAGCGGGGGGGCTCGTCCTAGAAATGAGCAGTTCTTC
d_gene: .; j_gene: TRBJ1-5; v_gene: TRBV7-8; abundance: once; CDR3aa: CASSPRDKLVRGNQPQHF; CDR3nt: TGTGCCAGCAGCCCGAGGGACAAGTTGGTTCGGGGCAATCAGCCCCAGCATTTT
d_gene: .; j_gene: TRBJ2-4; v_gene: TRBV4-3; abundance: .; CDR3aa: CASSQGGAKNIQYF; CDR3nt: TGCGCCAGCAGCCAAGGCGGGGCCAAAAACATTCAGTACTTC
d_gene: TRBD1; j_gene: TRBJ2-7; v_gene: TRBV7-8; abundance: once; CDR3aa: CASSWPGTEEQYF; CDR3nt: TGTGCCAGCAGCTGGCCCGGGACAGAAGAGCAGTACTTC
d_gene: .; j_gene: TRBJ2-7; v_gene: TRBV5-4; abundance: .; CDR3aa: CASSLGVLWTQSEQYF; CDR3nt: TGTGCCAGCAGCTTGGGGGTTTTGTGGACACAGTCCGAGCAGTACTTC
d_gene: .; j_gene: TRBJ2-7; v_gene: TRBV7-2; abundance: .; CDR3aa: CASRLDGYSEQYF; CDR3nt: TGTGCCAGCAGGCTTGACGGGTACTCCGAGCAGTACTTC
d_gene: TRBD1; j_gene: TRBJ2-7; v_gene: TRBV6-1; abundance: .; CDR3aa: CASREAGTGVYEQYF; CDR3nt: TGTGCCAGCAGAGAAGCCGGGACAGGGGTCTACGAGCAGTACTTC
d_gene: .; j_gene: TRBJ2-3; v_gene: TRBV20-1; abundance: .; CDR3aa: CSPRGGDTQYF; CDR3nt: TGCAGCCCTAGGGGGGGAGATACGCAGTATTTT
d_gene: .; j_gene: TRBJ2-3; v_gene: TRBV3-1/TRBV3-2; abundance: .; CDR3aa: CASSQLGGGTTDTQYF; CDR3nt: TGTGCCAGCAGCCAACTAGGGGGGGGGACCACAGATACGCAGTATTTT
d_gene: .; j_gene: TRBJ1-5; v_gene: TRBV21-1; abundance: .; CDR3aa: CAGGTGSYSNQPQHF; CDR3nt: TGTGCCGGAGGGACAGGGTCCTATAGCAATCAGCCCCAGCATTTT
d_gene: .; j_gene: TRBJ2-3; v_gene: TRBV7-9; abundance: .; CDR3aa: CASSLRGTQDTQYF; CDR3nt: TGTGCCAGCAGCTTAAGGGGGACACAGGATACGCAGTATTTT
d_gene: .; j_gene: TRBJ1-6; v_gene: TRBV12-3/TRBV12-4; abundance: once; CDR3aa: CASSPGGPLHF; CDR3nt: TGTGCCAGCAGCCCGGGGGGACCCCTCCACTTT
d_gene: .; j_gene: TRBJ2-7; v_gene: TRBV7-2; abundance: .; CDR3aa: CASSLLLNYEQYF; CDR3nt: TGTGCCAGCAGCTTACTATTAAACTACGAGCAGTACTTC
d_gene: .; j_gene: TRBJ2-6; v_gene: TRBV7-3; abundance: few; CDR3aa: CASRTGPGANVLTF; CDR3nt: TGTGCCAGCAGAACAGGTCCTGGGGCCAACGTCCTGACTTTC
d_gene: TRBD1; j_gene: TRBJ1-3; v_gene: TRBV4-1; abundance: .; CDR3aa: CASSQTLDRAGNTIYF; CDR3nt: TGCGCCAGCAGCCAAACCTTGGACAGGGCAGGAAACACCATATATTTT
d_gene: .; j_gene: TRBJ1-2; v_gene: TRBV7-9; abundance: .; CDR3aa: CASSFGEGYGYTF; CDR3nt: TGTGCCAGCAGCTTTGGGGAGGGATATGGCTACACCTTC
d_gene: TRBD2; j_gene: TRBJ2-1; v_gene: TRBV9; abundance: .; CDR3aa: CASSVGYGGGSYNEQFF; CDR3nt: TGTGCCAGCAGCGTAGGATACGGGGGGGGCTCCTACAATGAGCAGTTCTTC
d_gene: TRBD1; j_gene: TRBJ1-5; v_gene: TRBV18; abundance: few; CDR3aa: CASSPDRGGNQPQHF; CDR3nt: TGTGCCAGCTCACCTGACAGGGGAGGCAATCAGCCCCAGCATTTT
d_gene: .; j_gene: TRBJ2-1; v_gene: TRBV7-3; abundance: .; CDR3aa: CASSSVEYNEQFF; CDR3nt: TGTGCCAGCAGCTCCGTAGAGTACAATGAGCAGTTCTTC
d_gene: .; j_gene: TRBJ1-1; v_gene: TRBV9; abundance: .; CDR3aa: CASSVGPLPLRYKTEAFF; CDR3nt: TGTGCCAGCAGCGTGGGCCCTCTCCCCCTCAGGTACAAGACTGAAGCTTTCTTT
d_gene: TRBD1; j_gene: TRBJ1-1; v_gene: TRBV2; abundance: .; CDR3aa: CASTLQGGVGTEAFF; CDR3nt: TGTGCCAGCACCCTACAGGGGGGGGTTGGGACTGAAGCTTTCTTT
d_gene: TRBD2; j_gene: TRBJ2-3; v_gene: TRBV5-4; abundance: .; CDR3aa: CASSSAGGPDTQYF; CDR3nt: TGTGCCAGCAGCTCTGCGGGAGGTCCAGATACGCAGTATTTT
d_gene: TRBD2; j_gene: TRBJ2-7; v_gene: TRBV3-1/TRBV3-2; abundance: once; CDR3aa: CASSPGTSGEYEQYF; CDR3nt: TGTGCCAGCAGCCCAGGGACTAGCGGGGAGTACGAGCAGTACTTC
d_gene: TRBD1; j_gene: TRBJ2-5; v_gene: TRBV5-1; abundance: .; CDR3aa: CASSLEGALWETQYF; CDR3nt: TGCGCCAGCAGCTTGGAGGGGGCTTTGTGGGAGACCCAGTACTTC
d_gene: TRBD1; j_gene: TRBJ1-3; v_gene: TRBV5-1; abundance: .; CDR3aa: CASSLEGQGAGNTIYF; CDR3nt: TGCGCCAGCAGCTTGGAGGGACAGGGTGCTGGAAACACCATATATTTT
d_gene: TRBD1; j_gene: TRBJ2-2; v_gene: TRBV11-3; abundance: once; CDR3aa: CASSLTGDRGRSGELFF; CDR3nt: TGTGCCAGCAGCTTGACTGGGGACAGGGGAAGGTCCGGGGAGCTGTTTTTT
d_gene: .; j_gene: TRBJ1-5; v_gene: TRBV7-8; abundance: .; CDR3aa: CASSRLSERPGQPQHF; CDR3nt: TGTGCCAGCAGCCGTCTTTCGGAGCGACCAGGGCAGCCCCAGCATTTT
d_gene: .; j_gene: TRBJ1-5; v_gene: TRBV6-5; abundance: .; CDR3aa: CASSISGANQPQHF; CDR3nt: TGTGCCAGCAGCATATCAGGTGCCAATCAGCCCCAGCATTTT
d_gene: .; j_gene: TRBJ1-2; v_gene: TRBV6-6; abundance: .; CDR3aa: CASSYGDSAYGYTF; CDR3nt: TGTGCCAGCAGTTACGGAGACAGCGCCTATGGCTACACCTTC
d_gene: TRBD2; j_gene: TRBJ2-1; v_gene: TRBV7-3; abundance: .; CDR3aa: CASSLRAGGAEDEQFF; CDR3nt: TGTGCCAGCAGCTTAAGAGCCGGGGGGGCAGAGGATGAGCAGTTCTTC
d_gene: .; j_gene: TRBJ2-7; v_gene: TRBV29-1; abundance: few; CDR3aa: CSVTDRASYEQYF; CDR3nt: TGCAGCGTTACGGACAGAGCCTCCTACGAGCAGTACTTC
d_gene: .; j_gene: TRBJ1-5; v_gene: TRBV5-8; abundance: .; CDR3aa: CASSPRQPQHF; CDR3nt: TGTGCCAGCAGCCCCAGGCAGCCCCAGCATTTT
d_gene: .; j_gene: TRBJ2-5; v_gene: TRBV5-4; abundance: .; CDR3aa: CASSFMGSLKTQYF; CDR3nt: TGTGCCAGCAGCTTTATGGGCAGTTTAAAGACCCAGTACTTC
d_gene: .; j_gene: TRBJ2-1; v_gene: TRBV24-1; abundance: .; CDR3aa: CATSDLQLGGHEQFF; CDR3nt: TGTGCCACCAGTGATTTGCAACTAGGTGGGCATGAGCAGTTCTTC
d_gene: TRBD1; j_gene: TRBJ2-2; v_gene: TRBV5-4; abundance: few; CDR3aa: CASSLLQGANTGELFF; CDR3nt: TGTGCCAGCAGCTTGTTACAGGGGGCGAACACCGGGGAGCTGTTTTTT
d_gene: .; j_gene: TRBJ2-7; v_gene: TRBV18; abundance: .; CDR3aa: CASSPLKGTQAAYEQYF; CDR3nt: TGTGCCAGCTCCCCCTTAAAGGGAACACAGGCTGCCTACGAGCAGTACTTC
d_gene: .; j_gene: TRBJ1-3; v_gene: TRBV4-1; abundance: .; CDR3aa: CASSQEATGNTIYF; CDR3nt: TGCGCCAGCAGCCAAGAAGCCACTGGAAACACCATATATTTT
d_gene: TRBD2; j_gene: TRBJ2-5; v_gene: TRBV7-8; abundance: .; CDR3aa: CASSQSATSGGAYGTQYF; CDR3nt: TGTGCCAGCAGCCAAAGTGCGACTAGCGGGGGGGCCTATGGGACCCAGTACTTC
d_gene: .; j_gene: TRBJ1-5; v_gene: TRBV11-2; abundance: .; CDR3aa: CASSLEGGAQPQHF; CDR3nt: TGTGCCAGCAGCCTAGAAGGGGGGGCTCAGCCCCAGCATTTT
d_gene: TRBD2; j_gene: TRBJ2-1; v_gene: TRBV9; abundance: .; CDR3aa: CASSASVRSGGTFSYNEQFF; CDR3nt: TGTGCCAGCAGCGCTTCCGTCCGGAGCGGGGGGACCTTCTCCTACAATGAGCAGTTCTTC
d_gene: .; j_gene: TRBJ1-2; v_gene: TRBV20-1; abundance: .; CDR3aa: CSLGGARGYTF; CDR3nt: TGCAGTCTTGGGGGGGCGAGGGGCTACACCTTC
d_gene: .; j_gene: TRBJ1-4; v_gene: TRBV7-2; abundance: once; CDR3aa: CASSSGGSTNEKLFF; CDR3nt: TGTGCCAGCAGCTCCGGGGGGTCAACTAATGAAAAACTGTTTTTT
d_gene: .; j_gene: TRBJ1-2; v_gene: TRBV19; abundance: .; CDR3aa: CASQAHPKAIYGYTF; CDR3nt: TGTGCCAGCCAGGCGCACCCAAAGGCCATATATGGCTACACCTTC
d_gene: TRBD1; j_gene: TRBJ1-1; v_gene: TRBV5-1; abundance: few; CDR3aa: CASSRISGTGTNTEAFF; CDR3nt: TGCGCCAGCAGCCGAATCTCCGGGACAGGAACGAACACTGAAGCTTTCTTT
d_gene: TRBD2; j_gene: TRBJ2-3; v_gene: TRBV7-3; abundance: .; CDR3aa: CASSFRGSGSSVGTDTQYF; CDR3nt: TGTGCCAGCAGTTTTCGGGGGAGCGGGAGCTCTGTGGGGACAGATACGCAGTATTTT
d_gene: TRBD1; j_gene: TRBJ1-5; v_gene: TRBV6-5; abundance: .; CDR3aa: CASSPRTGANQPQHF; CDR3nt: TGTGCCAGCAGTCCTCGGACAGGGGCGAATCAGCCCCAGCATTTT
d_gene: TRBD1; j_gene: TRBJ1-4; v_gene: TRBV27; abundance: .; CDR3aa: CASKTPGQGGQKLFF; CDR3nt: TGTGCCAGTAAGACTCCGGGACAGGGAGGACAAAAACTGTTTTTT
d_gene: .; j_gene: TRBJ2-2; v_gene: TRBV7-2; abundance: .; CDR3aa: CASSQRSNTGELFF; CDR3nt: TGTGCCAGTAGCCAGCGGAGCAACACCGGGGAGCTGTTTTTT
d_gene: .; j_gene: TRBJ1-6; v_gene: TRBV18; abundance: .; CDR3aa: CASSAGSDNSPLHF; CDR3nt: TGTGCCAGCTCAGCCGGGAGTGATAATTCACCCCTCCACTTT
d_gene: TRBD2; j_gene: TRBJ2-3; v_gene: TRBV2; abundance: .; CDR3aa: CASRVGLADTQYF; CDR3nt: TGTGCCAGCAGGGTGGGACTAGCGGATACGCAGTATTTT
d_gene: TRBD2; j_gene: TRBJ2-3; v_gene: TRBV5-4; abundance: .; CDR3aa: CASSLASGFSTDTQYF; CDR3nt: TGTGCCAGCAGCTTGGCTAGCGGCTTTAGCACAGATACGCAGTATTTT
d_gene: .; j_gene: TRBJ2-1; v_gene: TRBV5-1; abundance: .; CDR3aa: CASSTMGHDNEQFF; CDR3nt: TGCGCCAGCAGCACTATGGGTCACGACAATGAGCAGTTCTTC